Described below is a single T cell receptor (beta chain) sequence and its context. Between the trimmed V and J ends, which lost 1 base and 10 bases, there was a span of 13 bases. Germline lookup yields CDR1 SGHNT and CDR2 YENEEA. The CDR3 is 14 amino acids. Using unique molecular identifiers, the investigators prepared the TCRbeta library. TCRdb passed the PCR reads through MiXCR, listing each CDR3 protein once. The data contain some 500,000 distinct CDR3 sequences, about 16% of them singletons. The source of the sample is a study of T-cell reconstitution after alpha-beta-depleted transplantation in children.

Sequenced material: PBMCs from the stem cell graft donor, taken from the stem cell graft. The rearrangement joins TRBV11-3 to TRBJ2-2; maybe TRBD1 (5 bases). The TCR comes from a human donor who donated a stem cell graft to a child with acute lymphoblastic leukemia. CDR3 amino acids: CASSLVVGAVELFF. DNA for the CDR3: TGTGCCAGCAGCTTAGTAGTAGGGGCGGTGGAGCTGTTTTTT.